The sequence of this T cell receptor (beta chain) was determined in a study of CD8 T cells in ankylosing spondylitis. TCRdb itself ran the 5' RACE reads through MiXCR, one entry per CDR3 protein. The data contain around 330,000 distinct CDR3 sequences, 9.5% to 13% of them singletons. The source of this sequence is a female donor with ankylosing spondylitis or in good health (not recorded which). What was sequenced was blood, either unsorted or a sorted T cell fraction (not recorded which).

This chain's CDR3 is CASSMTGVVETQYF. The CDR3 DNA sequence: TGTGCCAGCAGTATGACAGGGGTGGTAGAGACCCAGTACTTC. The chain has TRBV27 and TRBJ2-5, with TRBD1 matching 8 bases. The ends lost 5 bases at V and 4 bases at J; junction bases unmatched: 6. This CDR3 spans 14 amino acids. Germline V gene sequence: CDR1 MNHEY, CDR2 SMNVEV (reference sequence).